This entry lists 30 T cell receptor beta chains sequenced from one sample in a study of identical twins. TCRdb independently ran MiXCR on the 5' RACE reads; one entry per CDR3 protein. In the table there are around 510,000 distinct CDR3 sequences, over 11% of which are singletons. These data also formed part of another study, on yellow fever vaccine responses in identical twins.

What was sequenced was CD4+ T cells sorted from blood. The receptors here all came from a woman younger than 30 in good health.

This clonotype has just a few counts. The rearrangement links TRBV9 to TRBJ2-5; D is ambiguous. Looked up from germline, CDR1 is SGDLS and CDR2 is YYNGEE. Trimming took 4 bases from V and 2 from J, leaving 15 bases between them. This CDR3 comprises 15 residues. This CDR3 is CASSPLLEEQETQYF. DNA for the CDR3: TGTGCCAGCAGCCCCCTCCTGGAAGAGCAAGAGACCCAGTACTTC.

The chain is built from TRBV3-1 and TRBJ1-5, with unresolved D. This CDR3 has 13 residues. Per germline, CDR1 LGHDT and CDR2 YNNKEL (reference sequence). V was trimmed by 4 bases and J by 5 bases, leaving 9 bases between them. The chain's CDR3 is CASSPRWDQPQHF. DNA for the CDR3: TGTGCCAGCAGCCCACGTTGGGATCAGCCCCAGCATTTT.

This clonotype showed up many times. The V gene is TRBV5-1, the J gene TRBJ2-3; 12 positions agree with TRBD2. From germline, CDR1 is SGHRS and CDR2 YFSETQ. The CDR3 is 15 residues long. V shed 4 bases and J 4 bases; nucleotides not matched to a gene: 4. CDR3 protein: CASSLGTSGSDTQYF. The CDR3 nucleotides are TGCGCCAGCAGCCTCGGGACTAGCGGGTCAGATACGCAGTATTTT. Full variable domain (remainder filled in from reference TRBV5-1 and TRBJ2-3): KAGVTQTPRYLIKTRGQQVTLSCSPISGHRSVSWYQQTPGQGLQFLFEYFSETQRNKGNFPGRFSGRQFSNSRSEMNVSTLELGDSALYLCASSLGTSGSDTQYFGPGTRLTVL.

This clonotype was counted between two and nine times. The chain couples TRBV5-6 to TRBJ2-7; TRBD2 is a possible D gene (6 bases). Deletions cut 3 bases from V and 3 bases from J, with 22 bases between. This CDR3 has 17 residues. CDR1 is SGHDT, CDR2 YYEEEE, per germline. The CDR3 bases are TGTGCCAGCAGCTCCCCAAGAGCAGGCGGGAAGAACTACGAGCAGTACTTC. Translated: CASSSPRAGGKNYEQYF.

The rearrangement uses TRBV11-2 and TRBJ2-5, with no clear D. Germline V lookup: CDR1 SGHAT, CDR2 FQNNGV. Deletions cut 3 bases from V and 5 bases from J, with 10 bases between. The CDR3 is 13 amino acids. The CDR3 region has the DNA TGTGCCAGCAGCTTTGTGCGGTCGGAGACCCAGTACTTC. This gives the protein CASSFVRSETQYF.

This clonotype turned up a few times. The chain joins TRBV6-1 to TRBJ2-2; 8 bases fit TRBD2. The CDR3 length is 15 residues. CDR1 and CDR2 (germline): MNHNS, SASEGT. V lost 9 bases, J lost 11 bases, and 17 bases stayed unmatched. CDR3 loop: CASRPSGSAGGELFF. The DNA for the CDR3 is TGTGCCAGTAGACCTAGCGGGTCAGCGGGCGGAGAGCTGTTTTTT.

This clonotype was picked up a small number of times. The rearrangement joins TRBV29-1 to TRBJ2-7; the match to TRBD1 covers 7 bases. J lost 2 bases, V lost 5 bases, and 6 bases had no gene match. The CDR3 has 13 residues. CDR1 and CDR2 from the germline V gene are SQVTM and ANQGSEA. In DNA form, the CDR3 reads TGCAGCGTTACGACAGGGAGTCCCTACGAGCAGTACTTC. It translates to CSVTTGSPYEQYF.

This clonotype appeared many times. The V and J genes are TRBV6-5 and TRBJ2-1; TRBD1 matches 7 bases. The V gene end was trimmed by 7 bases and the J gene end by 9 bases; junction bases not matched to a gene: 6. From germline, CDR1 is MNHEY and CDR2 SVGAGI. The CDR3 runs to 12 residues. The CDR3 sequence is CASTQGVGEQFF. The DNA for the CDR3 is TGTGCCAGCACTCAGGGGGTTGGTGAGCAGTTCTTC.

This clonotype has a count of ten or more. This chain uses TRBV5-1 with TRBJ2-3; 9 bases agree with TRBD2. This CDR3 is built from 14 residues. Germline CDR1 is SGHRS and CDR2 is YFSETQ. Unmatched junction bases numbered 3, after V lost 2 bases and J lost 5 bases. CDR3 in DNA: TGCGCCAGCAGCTTAGGACTAGCGAGAGATACGCAGTATTTT. Protein sequence: CASSLGLARDTQYF.

The chain links TRBV18 to TRBJ1-6; 8 positions match TRBD1. The V gene end was trimmed by 4 bases and the J gene end by 10 bases; junction bases not matched to a gene: 12. The CDR3 covers 16 residues. The germline CDR1 and CDR2 sequences are KGHSH and LQKENI. The CDR3 DNA sequence: TGTGCCAGCTCACTTGACATTGGACAGGGTGGCTCACCCCTCCACTTT. Its translation is CASSLDIGQGGSPLHF.

This clonotype was detected only a few times. V gene TRBV7-2 combines with J gene TRBJ2-7, with TRBD2 matching over 12 bases. CDR1 and CDR2 (germline): SGHTA, FQGNSA. The CDR3 contains 17 residues. The V and J ends lost 5 bases and 1 base, in that order; junction bases with no gene match: 9. Here the CDR3 reads CASSPSGLAGGSYEQYF. The CDR3 nucleotides are TGTGCCAGCAGCCCCTCCGGGCTAGCGGGGGGGTCCTACGAGCAGTACTTC.

This clonotype was detected a few times. The genes are TRBV5-4 and TRBJ2-5; 9 bases are shared with TRBD2. Germline assignment: CDR1 SGHNT and CDR2 YYREEE (reference sequence). The CDR3 spans 19 residues. V was pared by 1 base and J by 4 bases, with 17 bases of the junction left unmatched. The CDR3 DNA reads TGTGCCAGCAGCTTGCGGGCGGCGGGGGGGGTCCTTTTGTTAGAGACCCAGTACTTC. This gives the protein CASSLRAAGGVLLLETQYF.

The rearrangement uses TRBV3-1 and TRBJ2-3; D may be TRBD2 (6 bases). The CDR3 length is 18 residues. The ends were cut back, 4 bases at V and 2 bases at J, with 22 bases in the middle. CDR1 and CDR2 from the germline V gene are LGHDT and YNNKEL (reference sequence). The CDR3 DNA reads TGTGCCAGCAGCCTTTGGACTACCACAACCCATCTCACAGATACGCAGTATTTT. Translation: CASSLWTTTTHLTDTQYF.

The chain combines TRBV7-2 with TRBJ1-4, with 8 bases matching TRBD1. From germline, CDR1 is SGHTA and CDR2 FQGNSA. Trimming removed 1 base from V and 8 bases from J; junction bases left unmatched: 0. CDR3 length equals 13 residues. The CDR3 loop reads CASSLGTGEKLFF. CDR3 sequence (DNA): TGTGCCAGCAGCTTAGGGACAGGGGAAAAACTGTTTTTT. Supplemented by reference TRBV7-2 and TRBJ1-4, the full variable domain reads GAGVSQSPSNKVTEKGKDVELRCDPISGHTALYWYRQSLGQGLEFLIYFQGNSAPDKSGLPSDRFSAERTGGSVSTLTIQRTQQEDSAVYLCASSLGTGEKLFFGSGTQLSVL.

V and J are TRBV20-1 and TRBJ2-4, with TRBD2 as a possible D gene (5 bases). Germline V gene lookup returns CDR1 DFQATT and CDR2 SNEGSKA (reference sequence). This CDR3 has 16 amino acids. Trimming pared 1 base from V and 7 bases from J, leaving 20 bases between. The CDR3 sequence: CSARVRERGTRNIQYF. DNA of the CDR3: TGCAGTGCTAGAGTCCGGGAACGGGGTACCAGGAACATTCAGTACTTC.

This clonotype was seen a handful of times. The J gene is TRBJ2-1, the V gene TRBV5-1, with TRBD1 identical over 9 bases. The V and J ends lost 5 bases and 6 bases, in that order; junction bases with no gene match: 12. From germline, CDR1 is SGHRS and CDR2 YFSETQ. CDR3 size: 16 residues. CDR3 loop: CASSLQGAGAPNEQFF. The CDR3 bases are TGCGCCAGCAGTTTACAGGGGGCGGGAGCACCCAATGAGCAGTTCTTC.

The chain has TRBV5-1 and TRBJ1-2; D uncertain. The length of the CDR3 is 15 residues. CDR1 and CDR2 (germline): SGHRS, YFSETQ. Trimming took 0 bases from V and 3 from J, leaving 12 bases between them. The CDR3: CASSLDGGPYYGYTF. In nucleotides, the CDR3 is TGCGCCAGCAGCTTGGATGGCGGACCTTACTATGGCTACACCTTC.

This clonotype appeared a few times. The genes are TRBV27 and TRBJ1-6; possibly TRBD1 for D (5 bases). The ends were cut back, 3 bases at V and 10 bases at J, with 13 bases in the middle. CDR1 is MNHEY and CDR2 is SMNVEV in the germline V gene (reference sequence). The CDR3 contains 14 residues. The CDR3 DNA reads TGTGCCAGCAGTTTGAGAGGGGAGCGGTCACCCCTCCACTTT. Translating it yields CASSLRGERSPLHF.

This chain connects TRBV27 to TRBJ2-3, with D tentatively TRBD2 (6 bases). The CDR3 has 19 residues. Germline CDR1 MNHEY, CDR2 SMNVEV (reference sequence). V lost 5 bases, J lost 0 bases, and 24 bases lay in between. CDR3 bases: TGTGCCAGCAGTCCCCTCCAACGACTAGAAGACCCTAGCACAGATACGCAGTATTTT. Its protein is CASSPLQRLEDPSTDTQYF.

The J gene is TRBJ2-7, the V gene TRBV5-1, with TRBD1 matching over 7 bases. Germline lookup yields CDR1 SGHRS and CDR2 YFSETQ. The CDR3 is made up of 15 amino acids. Trimming removed 0 bases from V and 5 bases from J; junction bases left unmatched: 8. CDR3 in amino acids: CASSLDTGAGHEQYF. For the CDR3, the DNA is TGCGCCAGCAGCTTGGACACAGGGGCAGGGCACGAGCAGTACTTC. The whole variable domain, remainder taken from reference TRBV5-1 and TRBJ2-7, is KAGVTQTPRYLIKTRGQQVTLSCSPISGHRSVSWYQQTPGQGLQFLFEYFSETQRNKGNFPGRFSGRQFSNSRSEMNVSTLELGDSALYLCASSLDTGAGHEQYFGPGTRLTVT.

The rearrangement joins TRBV19 to TRBJ2-7, with 8 bases lining up with TRBD1. The V segment lost 5 bases and the J segment 3 bases; nucleotides outside the gene matches: 12. CDR3 length: 16 amino acids. The V gene's germline CDR1 is LNHDA and CDR2 SQIVND (reference sequence). Written as DNA, the CDR3 is TGTGCCAGTAGTGCACAACCGACAGGGGCGGGCTACGAGCAGTACTTC. Residues: CASSAQPTGAGYEQYF. The full variable domain, with the rest looked up from reference TRBV19 and TRBJ2-7, is DGGITQSPKYLFRKEGQNVTLSCEQNLNHDAMYWYRQDPGQGLRLIYYSQIVNDFQKGDIAEGYSVSREKKESFPLTVTSAQKNPTAFYLCASSAQPTGAGYEQYFGPGTRLTVT.

There are a few counts of this clonotype. This rearrangement joins TRBV24-1 to TRBJ2-1; no firm D call. CDR1 is KGHDR, CDR2 SFDVKD, per germline. Trimming took 5 bases from V and 0 from J, leaving 10 bases between them. This CDR3 spans 15 amino acids. As DNA, the CDR3 is TGTGCCACCAGTGTTCAGAGAAGCTCCTACAATGAGCAGTTCTTC. It encodes CATSVQRSSYNEQFF.

In this sample, this clonotype turned up a few times. A read error may produce the germline difference seen at one junction end. DNA of the CDR3: TGTGCCAGCAGTAGGCTTAACTTCGCCATCGGAGGAATGGTCTTC. Protein sequence: CASSRLNFAIGGMVF. The chain employs TRBV25-1 and TRBJ2-1; perhaps TRBD2 as D (5 bases). The CDR3 is 15 residues long. CDR1 MGHDK and CDR2 SYGVNS come from the germline V gene.

This clonotype has more than one count but fewer than ten. This sequence joins TRBV7-2 and TRBJ1-2; a possible D gene is TRBD1 (6 bases). The V and J ends lost 5 bases and 4 bases respectively, with 17 bases between them. Per germline, CDR1 SGHTA and CDR2 FQGNSA. This CDR3 spans 15 amino acids. The CDR3 loop reads CASSKDRRSVYGYTF. The CDR3 DNA reads TGTGCCAGCAGCAAAGACAGGCGGTCTGTCTATGGCTACACCTTC.

This clonotype was found a few times. The V and J genes are TRBV10-2 and TRBJ2-7; 8 nucleotides match TRBD1. V shed 5 bases and J 2 bases; nucleotides not matched to a gene: 5. Germline assignment: CDR1 WSHSY and CDR2 SAAADI. The CDR3 has 14 amino acids. The CDR3 DNA reads as TGCGCCAGCAGTCACGGACAGGGCACCTACGAGCAGTACTTC. Protein sequence: CASSHGQGTYEQYF.

This clonotype was found a few times. This chain uses TRBV12-3 or TRBV12-4 with TRBJ2-1; 10 bases fit TRBD2. The CDR3 covers 14 residues. The V and J ends lost 7 bases and 8 bases, in that order; junction bases with no gene match: 8. This CDR3 is CASKSIAGGDEQFF. In DNA, the CDR3 is TGTGCCAGCAAGAGTATAGCGGGAGGTGATGAGCAGTTCTTC.

This chain uses TRBV6-2 or TRBV6-3 with TRBJ2-3, with 10 bases matching TRBD2. The CDR3 is 20 residues long. The germline CDR1 and CDR2 sequences are MNHEY and SVGEGT. After removal of 5 bases from V and 1 base from J, the junction contained 18 bases not matched to a gene. The CDR3 sequence is CASSPRGWSSGSMGTDTQYF. CDR3 coding DNA: TGTGCCAGCAGTCCAAGGGGTTGGTCTAGCGGGAGTATGGGCACAGATACGCAGTATTTT.

This clonotype was seen more than once but under ten times. This sequence joins TRBV15 and TRBJ2-1, with TRBD2 matching 11 bases. The CDR3 has 16 residues. The ends lost 7 bases at V and 9 bases at J; junction bases unmatched: 14. From germline, CDR1 is LNHNV and CDR2 YYDKDF (reference sequence). CDR3 sequence reads: CATILAGGPGGGEQFF. The CDR3 nucleotides read TGTGCCACCATCCTAGCGGGAGGCCCCGGGGGCGGTGAGCAGTTCTTC.

This clonotype occurred a few times. This rearrangement joins TRBV7-9 to TRBJ1-1; 10 positions match TRBD1. This CDR3 region has 14 residues. Germline CDR1 SEHNR, CDR2 FQNEAQ (reference sequence). J gave up 3 bases and V 10 bases, and 8 bases lay outside the gene matches. This CDR3 is CAIDRDRGDTEAFF. CDR3 nucleotides: TGTGCCATCGATAGGGACAGGGGTGACACTGAAGCTTTCTTT.

The rearrangement uses TRBV20-1 and TRBJ1-2; D unclear. Germline assignment: CDR1 DFQATT and CDR2 SNEGSKA (reference sequence). This CDR3 is 13 amino acids long. V was trimmed by 2 bases and J by 0 bases, leaving 7 bases between them. The CDR3 nucleotides read TGCAGTGCTAGACGGAACTCTAACTATGGCTACACCTTC. Amino acid sequence: CSARRNSNYGYTF.